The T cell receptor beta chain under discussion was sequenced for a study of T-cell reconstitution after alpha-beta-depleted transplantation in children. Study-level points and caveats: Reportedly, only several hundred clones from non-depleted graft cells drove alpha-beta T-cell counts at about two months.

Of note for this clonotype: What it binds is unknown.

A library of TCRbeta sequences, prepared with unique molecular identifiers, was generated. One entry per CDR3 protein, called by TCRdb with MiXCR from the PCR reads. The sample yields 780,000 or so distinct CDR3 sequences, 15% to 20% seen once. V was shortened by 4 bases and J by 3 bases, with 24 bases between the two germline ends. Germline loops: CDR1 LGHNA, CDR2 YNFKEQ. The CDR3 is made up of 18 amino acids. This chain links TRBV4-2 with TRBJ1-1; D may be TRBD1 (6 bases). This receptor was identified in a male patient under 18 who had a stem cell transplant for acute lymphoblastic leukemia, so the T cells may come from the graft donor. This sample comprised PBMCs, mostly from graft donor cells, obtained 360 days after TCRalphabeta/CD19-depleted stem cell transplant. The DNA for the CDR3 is TGTGCCAGCAGCCTTACGGCACTGACAGGACCTAGGGACACTGAAGCTTTCTTT. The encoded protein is CASSLTALTGPRDTEAFF.